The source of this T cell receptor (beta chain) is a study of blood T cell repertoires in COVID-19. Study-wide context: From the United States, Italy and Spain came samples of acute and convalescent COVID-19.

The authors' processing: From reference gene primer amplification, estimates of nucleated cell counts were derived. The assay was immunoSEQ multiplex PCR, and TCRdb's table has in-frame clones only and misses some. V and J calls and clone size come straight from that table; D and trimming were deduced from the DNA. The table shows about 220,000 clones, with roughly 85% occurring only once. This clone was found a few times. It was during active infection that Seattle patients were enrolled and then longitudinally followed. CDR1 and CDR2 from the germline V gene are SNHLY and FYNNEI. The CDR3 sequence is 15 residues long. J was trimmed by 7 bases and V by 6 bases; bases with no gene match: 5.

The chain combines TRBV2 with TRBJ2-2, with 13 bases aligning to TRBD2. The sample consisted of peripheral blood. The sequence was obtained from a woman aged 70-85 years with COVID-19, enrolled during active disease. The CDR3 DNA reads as TGTGCCAGCAGGCCGGGACTAGCGGGACTCGGGGAGCTGTTTTTT. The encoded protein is CASRPGLAGLGELFF.